The table lists the clone carrying this T cell receptor (beta chain) with a few counts. What it binds is unknown. With 6 bases removed from V and 4 bases from J, the gap between germline ends came to 16 bases. The CDR3 sequence is 15 residues long. In germline, CDR1 is MNHNS, CDR2 SASEGT. One heparinised draw of blood, averaging approximately 110 mL, came from each donor. Markers CD45RO/CCR7/CD25/CD127/CD95/CD27 served to sort CD4+ naive, central memory, regulatory and stem cell-like memory cells. The sample belongs to a study of beta chain features in type 1 diabetes. Points from the study as a whole: TCRB repertoires of naive, central memory and Treg cells appeared more similar among patients than among healthy donors.

Expressed TCRB transcripts were sequenced, since all the RNA that had been isolated was reverse transcribed. This table comes from immunoSEQ multiplex PCR, and its TCRdb copy is limited to in-frame clones, with some not included. The data hold about 320,000 clones, with 12% to 15% observed a single time. This TCR came from a man aged 25 to 40 in good health. The sequenced sample consisted of central memory CD4+ T cells from blood. The chain couples TRBV6-1 to TRBJ2-1; D is ambiguous. The CDR3 coding sequence is TGTGCCAGCAGCAAGGCCTCTCGGATATACAATGAGCAGTTCTTC. Its translation is CASSKASRIYNEQFF.